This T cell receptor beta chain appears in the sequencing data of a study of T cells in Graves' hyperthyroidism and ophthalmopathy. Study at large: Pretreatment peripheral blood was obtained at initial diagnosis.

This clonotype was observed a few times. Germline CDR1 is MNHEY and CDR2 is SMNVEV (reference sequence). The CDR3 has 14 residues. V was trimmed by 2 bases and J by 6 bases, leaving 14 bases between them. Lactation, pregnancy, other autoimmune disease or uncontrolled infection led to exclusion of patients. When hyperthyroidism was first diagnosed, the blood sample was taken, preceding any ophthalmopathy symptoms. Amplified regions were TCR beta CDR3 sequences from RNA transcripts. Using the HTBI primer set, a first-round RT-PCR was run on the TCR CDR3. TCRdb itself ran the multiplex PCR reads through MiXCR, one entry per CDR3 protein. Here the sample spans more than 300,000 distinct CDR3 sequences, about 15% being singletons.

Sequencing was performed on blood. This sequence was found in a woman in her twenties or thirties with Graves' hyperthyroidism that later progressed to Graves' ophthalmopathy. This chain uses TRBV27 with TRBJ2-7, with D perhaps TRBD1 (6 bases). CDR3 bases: TGTGCCAGCAGTTTAGGGTCACAGGGTTTCGAGCAGTACTTC. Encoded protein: CASSLGSQGFEQYF.